The rows below give T cell receptor beta chains drawn from one sample of a study of blood T cells in healthy people across ages. TCRdb recomputed calls from the 5' RACE reads with MiXCR, one row per CDR3 protein. Of 700,000 to 900,000 distinct CDR3 sequences detected, around a quarter appear once; the ten largest clones hold around 3%. These data were also reused for a study on T cells of mothers and their children.

The sequencing sample was made of blood. The receptors come from a boy between 10 and 17 years old in good health. Both conserved end residues are part of each CDR3. The D gene is left open where the match is weak. The size field is filled for only some rows; it gives once, few, many or a size class.

TRBV7-6	TRBJ1-2	NA	NA	TGTGCCAGCAGCTTAGCGGGGGCGGCAGGGAGTAGCGGCTACACCTTC	CASSLAGAAGSSGYTF
TRBV6-2/TRBV6-3	TRBJ2-7	few	TRBD2	TGTGCCAGCAGCTTGGGGACTAGCGGGCCCCTCTACGAGCAGTACTTC	CASSLGTSGPLYEQYF
TRBV7-2	TRBJ2-4	few	TRBD1	TGTGCCAGCAGCTTAGCACAGGGACAGGGGGCCAAAAACATTCAGTACTTC	CASSLAQGQGAKNIQYF
TRBV28	TRBJ2-5	NA	NA	TGTGCCAGCTCCGGGGCGGACAGCGGCGGGGTCCAGTACTTC	CASSGADSGGVQYF
TRBV6-6	TRBJ2-1	NA	NA	TGTGCCAGCAGTTATTTACGGGGTGAGCAGTTCTTC	CASSYLRGEQFF
TRBV9	TRBJ1-1	few	TRBD1	TGTGCCAGCAGCGTTGGTCCTAGTGGCAGGGGGGGCTTTGAAGCTTTCTTT	CASSVGPSGRGGFEAFF
TRBV11-2	TRBJ2-3	few	TRBD2	TGTGCCAGCTGGGATCGACTAGCGGGGAACACAGATACGCAGTATTTT	CASWDRLAGNTDTQYF
TRBV5-1	TRBJ2-7	NA	TRBD1	TGCGCCAGCAGCTTGGACCCCTTGGCAGGGGGTGAGCAGTACTTC	CASSLDPLAGGEQYF
TRBV6-6	TRBJ2-6	few	NA	TGTGCCAGCACCCCCTTGCTCTCTGGGGCCAACGTCCTGACTTTC	CASTPLLSGANVLTF
TRBV2	TRBJ1-1	NA	NA	TGTGCCAGCAGTTCAAGTGGGGGGGACACTGAAGCTTTCTTT	CASSSSGGDTEAFF
TRBV13	TRBJ2-3	NA	TRBD2	TGTGCCAGCAGCTTGAAGGGACTAGCGGGGGGCGCAGATACGCAGTATTTT	CASSLKGLAGGADTQYF
TRBV12-3/TRBV12-4	TRBJ1-1	NA	NA	TGTGCCAGTAGACAGAGAATGAACACTGAAGCTTTCTTT	CASRQRMNTEAFF
TRBV6-5	TRBJ2-5	few	TRBD1	TGTGCCAGCAGCCCGGGACAGGGCTTCCAAGAGACCCAGTACTTC	CASSPGQGFQETQYF
TRBV11-2	TRBJ2-1	few	NA	TGTGCCAGCAGCCTGGGGACCCTACACGGTGAGCAGTTCTTC	CASSLGTLHGEQFF
TRBV29-1	TRBJ2-3	once	NA	TGCAGCGTGATTCCGGGAGAGAGAAGGGATACGCAGTATTTT	CSVIPGERRDTQYF
TRBV20-1	TRBJ1-6	NA	TRBD1	TGCAGTGCTAGACAGGGGGGACGCGAATCACCCCTCCACTTT	CSARQGGRESPLHF
TRBV6-5	TRBJ2-5	NA	NA	TGTGCCAGCAGTTACCGTCGATGGGAGACCCAGTACTTC	CASSYRRWETQYF
TRBV12-3/TRBV12-4	TRBJ2-2	NA	NA	TGTGCCAGCAATTGGGGGACACCTAACACCGGGGAGCTCTTTTTT	CASNWGTPNTGELFF
TRBV11-2	TRBJ1-6	NA	NA	TGTGCCAGCAGCCCCGAGGGGGGCACTTATAATTCACCCCTCCACTTT	CASSPEGGTYNSPLHF
TRBV2	TRBJ1-1	NA	TRBD1	TGTGCCAGCAGTACAGGGGCCGCTTTCTTT	CASSTGAAFF
TRBV3-1	TRBJ2-1	few	NA	TGTGCCAGCAGCCAAGAGGATGAAACCTCCCTTGGTGGCGAGCAGTTCTTC	CASSQEDETSLGGEQFF
TRBV6-5	TRBJ1-2	few	NA	TGTGCCAGCAGTTATCCCGCCCGGGGGCAGGGATTTTATGGCTACACCTTC	CASSYPARGQGFYGYTF
TRBV15	TRBJ2-5	NA	NA	TGTGCCACCAACCCCCAACGGGGGCCCGCGGAAGAGACCCAGTACTTC	CATNPQRGPAEETQYF
TRBV24-1	TRBJ2-1	NA	NA	TGTGCCACCAGAGGGGGTGGTGACAATGAGCAGTTCTTC	CATRGGGDNEQFF
TRBV7-9	TRBJ2-1	NA	TRBD2	TGTGCCACCGGAGCTAGCGGGGGAAGTGAGCAGTTCTTC	CATGASGGSEQFF
TRBV21-1	TRBJ2-7	NA	NA	TGTGCCAGGGAGCCGGAGATCTACTTC	CAREPEIYF
TRBV12-3/TRBV12-4	TRBJ1-4	few	NA	TGTGCCAGCAGTTTTCATAGGGGCGAGGATGAAAAACTGTTTTTT	CASSFHRGEDEKLFF
TRBV5-5	TRBJ2-1	NA	TRBD2	TGTGCCAGCACCCGGGGGGTAGCGGGGGGATCTGAGCAGTTCTTC	CASTRGVAGGSEQFF
TRBV20-1	TRBJ2-3	NA	TRBD2	TGCAGTGCACTCGGACTAGGTCAAGATACGCAGTATTTT	CSALGLGQDTQYF